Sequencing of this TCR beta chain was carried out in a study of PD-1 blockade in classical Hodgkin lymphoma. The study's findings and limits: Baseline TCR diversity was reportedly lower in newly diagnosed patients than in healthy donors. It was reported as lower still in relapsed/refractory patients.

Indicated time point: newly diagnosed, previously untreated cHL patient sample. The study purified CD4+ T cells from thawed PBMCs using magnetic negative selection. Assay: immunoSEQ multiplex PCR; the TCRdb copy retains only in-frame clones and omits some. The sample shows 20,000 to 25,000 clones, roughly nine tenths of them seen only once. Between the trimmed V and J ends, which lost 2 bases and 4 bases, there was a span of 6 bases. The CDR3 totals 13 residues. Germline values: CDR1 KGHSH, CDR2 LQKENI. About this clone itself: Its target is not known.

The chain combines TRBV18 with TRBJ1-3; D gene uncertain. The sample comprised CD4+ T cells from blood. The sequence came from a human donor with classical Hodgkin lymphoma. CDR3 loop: CASSPGTGNTIYF. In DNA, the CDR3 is TGTGCCAGCTCACCAGGAACGGGAAACACCATATATTTT. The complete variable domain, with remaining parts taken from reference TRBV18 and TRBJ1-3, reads NAGVMQNPRHLVRRRGQEARLRCSPMKGHSHVYWYRQLPEEGLKFMVYLQKENIIDESGMPKERFSAEFPKEGPSILRIQQVVRGDSAAYFCASSPGTGNTIYFGEGSWLTVV.